The source of this TCR beta chain is a study of early T cells in non-severe SARS-CoV-2 infection. Turning to the study itself: Chains were unpaired, as sequencing was done on bulk RNA from unsorted whole blood. Regarding the study as a whole: Missing private and CD4 specificities, VDJdb matching favored anti-spike CD8 responses.

Concerning this clonotype: Its antigen is still unknown.

Individual cDNA molecules carried attached unique molecular identifiers. Via MiXCR, TCRdb re-called the 5' RACE reads, giving one row per CDR3 protein. The data hold 70,000 or so distinct CDR3 sequences, with more than 10% observed a single time. The CDR3 covers 14 residues. The germline CDR1 and CDR2 sequences are MDHEN and SYDVKM. V was pared by 1 base and J by 2 bases, with 9 bases between. Sequenced sample: whole blood. The J gene is TRBJ2-7, the V gene TRBV28; TRBD1 might be the D (5 bases). The clonotype was recovered from an adult who was a healthcare worker with PCR-confirmed SARS-CoV-2 infection or an uninfected control (not recorded which). In DNA, the CDR3 is TGTGCCAGCAGTTTATCCGACAGAGCCTACGAGCAGTACTTC. It codes for CASSLSDRAYEQYF.